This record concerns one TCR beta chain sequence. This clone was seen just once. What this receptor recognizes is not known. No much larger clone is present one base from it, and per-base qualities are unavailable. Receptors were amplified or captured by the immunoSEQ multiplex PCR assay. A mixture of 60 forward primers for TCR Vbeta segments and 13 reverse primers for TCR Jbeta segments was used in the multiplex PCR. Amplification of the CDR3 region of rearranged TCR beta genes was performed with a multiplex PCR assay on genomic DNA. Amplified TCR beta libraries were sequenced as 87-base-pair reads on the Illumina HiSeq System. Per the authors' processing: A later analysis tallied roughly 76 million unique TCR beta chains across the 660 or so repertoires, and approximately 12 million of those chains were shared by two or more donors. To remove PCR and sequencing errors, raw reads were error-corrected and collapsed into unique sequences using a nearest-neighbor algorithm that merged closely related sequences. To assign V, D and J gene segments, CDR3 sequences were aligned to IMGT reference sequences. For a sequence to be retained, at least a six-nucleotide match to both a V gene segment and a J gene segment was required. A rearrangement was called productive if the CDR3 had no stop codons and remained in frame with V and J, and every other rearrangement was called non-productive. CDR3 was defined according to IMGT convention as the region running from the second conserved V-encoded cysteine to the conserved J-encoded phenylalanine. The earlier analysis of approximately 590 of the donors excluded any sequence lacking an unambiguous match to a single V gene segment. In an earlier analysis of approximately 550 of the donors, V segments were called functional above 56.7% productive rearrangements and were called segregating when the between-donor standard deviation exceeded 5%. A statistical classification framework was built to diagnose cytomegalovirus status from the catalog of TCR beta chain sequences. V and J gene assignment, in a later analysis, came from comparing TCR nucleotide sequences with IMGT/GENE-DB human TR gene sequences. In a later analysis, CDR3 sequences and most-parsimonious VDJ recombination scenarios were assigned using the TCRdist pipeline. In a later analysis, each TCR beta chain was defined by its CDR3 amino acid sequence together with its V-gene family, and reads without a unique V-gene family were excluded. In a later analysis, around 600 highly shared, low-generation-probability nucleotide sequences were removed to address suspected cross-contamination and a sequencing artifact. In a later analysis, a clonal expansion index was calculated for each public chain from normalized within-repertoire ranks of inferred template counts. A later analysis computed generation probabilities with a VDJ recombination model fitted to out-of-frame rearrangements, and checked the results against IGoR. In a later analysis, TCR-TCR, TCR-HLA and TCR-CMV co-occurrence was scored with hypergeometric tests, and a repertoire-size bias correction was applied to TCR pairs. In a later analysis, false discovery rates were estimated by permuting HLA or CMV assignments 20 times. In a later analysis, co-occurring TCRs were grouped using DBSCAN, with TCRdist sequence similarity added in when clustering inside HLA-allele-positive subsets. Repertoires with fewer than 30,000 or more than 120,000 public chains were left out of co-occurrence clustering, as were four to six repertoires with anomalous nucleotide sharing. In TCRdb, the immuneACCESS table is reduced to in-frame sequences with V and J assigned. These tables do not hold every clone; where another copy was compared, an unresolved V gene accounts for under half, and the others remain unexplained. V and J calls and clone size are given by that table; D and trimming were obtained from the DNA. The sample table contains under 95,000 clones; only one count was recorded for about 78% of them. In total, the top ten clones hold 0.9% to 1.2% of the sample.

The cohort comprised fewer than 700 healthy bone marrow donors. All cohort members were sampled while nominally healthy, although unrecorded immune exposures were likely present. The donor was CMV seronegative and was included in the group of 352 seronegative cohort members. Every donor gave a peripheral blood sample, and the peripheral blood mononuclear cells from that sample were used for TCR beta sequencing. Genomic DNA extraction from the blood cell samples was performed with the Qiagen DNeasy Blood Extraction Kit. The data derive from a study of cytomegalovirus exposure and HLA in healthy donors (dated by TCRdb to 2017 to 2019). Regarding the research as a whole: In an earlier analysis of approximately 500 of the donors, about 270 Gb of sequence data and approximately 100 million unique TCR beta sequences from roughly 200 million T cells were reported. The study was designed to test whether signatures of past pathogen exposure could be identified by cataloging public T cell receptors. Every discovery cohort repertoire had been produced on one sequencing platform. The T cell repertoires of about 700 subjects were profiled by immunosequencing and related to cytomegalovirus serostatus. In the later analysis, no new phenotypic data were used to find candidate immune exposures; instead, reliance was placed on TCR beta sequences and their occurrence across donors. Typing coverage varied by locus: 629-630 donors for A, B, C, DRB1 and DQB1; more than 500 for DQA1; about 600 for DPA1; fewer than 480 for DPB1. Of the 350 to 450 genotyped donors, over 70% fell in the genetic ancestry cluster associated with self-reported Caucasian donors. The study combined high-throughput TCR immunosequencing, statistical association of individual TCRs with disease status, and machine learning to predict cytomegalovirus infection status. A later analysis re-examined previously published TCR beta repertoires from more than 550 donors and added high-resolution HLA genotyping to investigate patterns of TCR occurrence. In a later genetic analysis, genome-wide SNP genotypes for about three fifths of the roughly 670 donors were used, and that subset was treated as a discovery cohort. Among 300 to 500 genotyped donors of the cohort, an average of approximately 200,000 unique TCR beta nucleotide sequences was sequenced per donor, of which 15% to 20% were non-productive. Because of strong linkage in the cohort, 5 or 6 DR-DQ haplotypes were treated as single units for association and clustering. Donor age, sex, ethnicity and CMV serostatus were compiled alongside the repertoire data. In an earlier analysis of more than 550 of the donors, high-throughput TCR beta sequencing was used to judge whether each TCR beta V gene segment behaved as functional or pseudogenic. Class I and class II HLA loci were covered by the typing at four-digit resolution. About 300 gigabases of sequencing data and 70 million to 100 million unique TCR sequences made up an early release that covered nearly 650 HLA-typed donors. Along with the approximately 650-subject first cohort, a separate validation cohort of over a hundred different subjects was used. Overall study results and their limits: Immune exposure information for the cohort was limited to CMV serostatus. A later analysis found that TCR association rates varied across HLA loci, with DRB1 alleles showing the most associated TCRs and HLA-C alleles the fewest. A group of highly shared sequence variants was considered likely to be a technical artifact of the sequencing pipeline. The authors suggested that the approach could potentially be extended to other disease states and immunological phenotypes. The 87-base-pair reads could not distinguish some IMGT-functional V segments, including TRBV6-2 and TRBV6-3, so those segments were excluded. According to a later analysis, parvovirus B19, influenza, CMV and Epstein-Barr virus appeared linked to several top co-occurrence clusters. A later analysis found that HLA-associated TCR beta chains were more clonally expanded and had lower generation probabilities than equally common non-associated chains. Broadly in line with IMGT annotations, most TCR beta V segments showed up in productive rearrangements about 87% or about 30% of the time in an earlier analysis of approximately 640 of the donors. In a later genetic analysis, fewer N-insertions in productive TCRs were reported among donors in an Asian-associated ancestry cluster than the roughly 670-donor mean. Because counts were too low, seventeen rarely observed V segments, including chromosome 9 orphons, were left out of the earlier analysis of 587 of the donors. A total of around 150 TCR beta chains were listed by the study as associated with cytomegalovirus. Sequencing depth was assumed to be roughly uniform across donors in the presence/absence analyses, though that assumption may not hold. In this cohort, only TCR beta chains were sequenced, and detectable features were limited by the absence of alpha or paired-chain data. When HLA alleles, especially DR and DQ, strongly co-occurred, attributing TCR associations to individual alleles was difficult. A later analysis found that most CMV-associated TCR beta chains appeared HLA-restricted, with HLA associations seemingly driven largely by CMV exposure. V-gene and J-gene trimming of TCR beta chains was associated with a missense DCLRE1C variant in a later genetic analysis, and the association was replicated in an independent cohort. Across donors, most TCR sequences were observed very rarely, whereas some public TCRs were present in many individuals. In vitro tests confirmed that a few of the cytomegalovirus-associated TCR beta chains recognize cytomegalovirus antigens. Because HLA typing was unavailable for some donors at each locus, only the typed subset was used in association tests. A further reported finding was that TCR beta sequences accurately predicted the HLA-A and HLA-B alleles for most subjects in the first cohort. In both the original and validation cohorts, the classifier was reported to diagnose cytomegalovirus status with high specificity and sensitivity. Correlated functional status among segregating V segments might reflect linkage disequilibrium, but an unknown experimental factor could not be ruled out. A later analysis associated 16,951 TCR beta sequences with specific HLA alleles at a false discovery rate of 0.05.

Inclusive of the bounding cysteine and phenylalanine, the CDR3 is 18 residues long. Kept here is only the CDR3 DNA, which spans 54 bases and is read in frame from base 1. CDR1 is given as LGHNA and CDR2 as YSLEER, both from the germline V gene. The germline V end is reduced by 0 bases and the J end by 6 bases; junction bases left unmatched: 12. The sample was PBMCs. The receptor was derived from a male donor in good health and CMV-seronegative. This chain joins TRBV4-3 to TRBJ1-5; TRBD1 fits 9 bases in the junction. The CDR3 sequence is CASSQDHISQGAGQPQHF. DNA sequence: TGCGCCAGCAGCCAAGATCATATTTCACAGGGGGCGGGTCAGCCCCAGCATTTT.